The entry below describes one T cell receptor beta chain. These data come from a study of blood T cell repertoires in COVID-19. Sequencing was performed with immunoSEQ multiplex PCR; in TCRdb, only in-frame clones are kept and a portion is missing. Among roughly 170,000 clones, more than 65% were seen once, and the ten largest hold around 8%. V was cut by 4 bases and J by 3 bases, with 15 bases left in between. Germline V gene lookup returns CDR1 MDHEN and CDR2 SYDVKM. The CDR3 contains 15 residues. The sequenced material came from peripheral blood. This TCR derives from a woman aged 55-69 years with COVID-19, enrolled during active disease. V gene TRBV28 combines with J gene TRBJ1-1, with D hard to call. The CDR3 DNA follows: TGTGCCAGCAGTTCCTCCGGTGGCGGTTACACTGAAGCTTTCTTT. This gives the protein CASSSSGGGYTEAFF.